This T cell receptor beta chain was profiled in a study of shared clonotypes between healthy human individuals. Study-level results: Shared clonotypes across all four donors exceeded non-shared ones in generation probability.

Note on this clone: As yet, its antigen is unknown.

Germline lookup yields CDR1 LGHNT and CDR2 FRNRAP. Deletions cut 0 bases from V and 0 bases from J, with 14 bases between. This CDR3 comprises 17 residues. This was a deep-level run. In the sorted-subset replicate PCRs, 150 to 250 ng DNA, 25,000 to 30,000 T cell genomes, was used. Sequencing was performed with immunoSEQ multiplex PCR; in TCRdb, only in-frame clones are kept and a portion is missing. Among 1,400,000 or so clones listed, approximately 98.5% were seen once. The sequence was obtained from a man younger than 45 in good health. Sequencing used naive CD4+ T cells sorted from blood. Subset specified: CD45RA+ positively selected. The chain carries TRBV12-5 and TRBJ1-1, with unresolved D. CDR3 sequence (DNA): TGTGCTAGTGGTTTGGTACTAGGCAGTCCTATGAACACTGAAGCTTTCTTT. Its translation: CASGLVLGSPMNTEAFF.